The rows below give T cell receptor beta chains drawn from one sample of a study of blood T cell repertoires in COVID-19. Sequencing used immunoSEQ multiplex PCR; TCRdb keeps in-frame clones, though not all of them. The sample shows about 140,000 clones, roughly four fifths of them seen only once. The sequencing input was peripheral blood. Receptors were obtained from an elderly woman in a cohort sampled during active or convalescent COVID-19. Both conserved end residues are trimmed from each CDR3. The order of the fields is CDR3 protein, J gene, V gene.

cdr3_aa: SVQSRDTQY
j_call: TRBJ2-3
v_call: TRBV20-1

cdr3_aa: ASSDILYSNQPQH
j_call: TRBJ1-5
v_call: TRBV19

cdr3_aa: ASSFPGQYNEQF
j_call: TRBJ2-1
v_call: TRBV7-2

cdr3_aa: AWGGTGLFRPDTQY
j_call: TRBJ2-3
v_call: TRBV30

cdr3_aa: AWSGGDFIGNQPQH
j_call: TRBJ1-5
v_call: TRBV30

cdr3_aa: ASSSLKRTGGGNTIY
j_call: TRBJ1-3
v_call: TRBV5-1

cdr3_aa: ASSLAGADTQY
j_call: TRBJ2-3
v_call: TRBV7-6

cdr3_aa: ASSQGRGRDNQPQH
j_call: TRBJ1-5
v_call: TRBV21-1

cdr3_aa: ASSRGGLYNEQF
j_call: TRBJ2-1
v_call: TRBV9

cdr3_aa: ASSKNRGQDIQY
j_call: TRBJ2-4
v_call: TRBV19

cdr3_aa: ASSPPSASGNTIY
j_call: TRBJ1-3
v_call: TRBV18

cdr3_aa: ASSFYNQPQH
j_call: TRBJ1-5
v_call: TRBV13

cdr3_aa: ASGIQGATIIT
j_call: TRBJ1-2
v_call: TRBV12-5

cdr3_aa: ASSRDYTDTQY
j_call: TRBJ2-3
v_call: TRBV7-2

cdr3_aa: ASSLAGGGRLGTDTQY
j_call: TRBJ2-3
v_call: TRBV5-1

cdr3_aa: ASSSSSNRETQY
j_call: TRBJ2-5
v_call: TRBV5-1

cdr3_aa: ASRGTDQETQY
j_call: TRBJ2-5
v_call: TRBV2

cdr3_aa: ASSLALGQGLETQY
j_call: TRBJ2-5
v_call: TRBV5-1

cdr3_aa: ASSQDFMYRGPQH
j_call: TRBJ1-5
v_call: TRBV4-1

cdr3_aa: ASSVGRQGNNEQF
j_call: TRBJ2-1
v_call: TRBV9

cdr3_aa: ASTDRGTDTQY
j_call: TRBJ2-3
v_call: TRBV28

cdr3_aa: ASSWDRVRTEAF
j_call: TRBJ1-1
v_call: TRBV28

cdr3_aa: ASVRGRPDGTEAF
j_call: TRBJ1-1
v_call: TRBV28

cdr3_aa: ASPGTNYGNSNQPQH
j_call: TRBJ1-5
v_call: TRBV3-1/TRBV3-2

cdr3_aa: ASSIVWGGGGTDTQY
j_call: TRBJ2-3
v_call: TRBV19